A single sample is the source of the 25 T cell receptor beta chains below, sequenced in a study of regulatory T cells in long-lasting Graves disease. Libraries of TCR beta came from iRepertoire HTBI primers plus Arm-PCR of CDR3 regions. TCRdb re-called the multiplex PCR reads through MiXCR, storing one row per CDR3 protein. Counted here are some 500,000 distinct CDR3 sequences, roughly 13% occurring once; the ten biggest clones make up 10%. The time point here: newly diagnosed GD, antithyroid drugs for less than 3 months. The authors made the TCR library using RNA they extracted from PBMCs. This sample was also put to use in a study of T cells in Graves' hyperthyroidism and ophthalmopathy.

The sequences come from peripheral blood mononuclear cells (PBMCs), collected at new diagnosis, from a patient treated with antithyroid drugs. The receptors originated from a man aged 25 to 40 with Graves disease.

This clonotype was counted many times. V is TRBV3-1 and J is TRBJ2-5; either TRBD1 or TRBD2 may supply D (5 bases each). From germline, CDR1 is LGHDT and CDR2 YNNKEL (reference sequence). The CDR3 consists of 13 residues. The germline V and J ends were trimmed by 3 bases and 5 bases, with 10 bases remaining between them. CDR3 DNA sequence: TGTGCCAGCAGCCAGTTTAGGGACGAGACCCAGTACTTC. This sequence encodes CASSQFRDETQYF.

There are many counts of this clonotype. The gene calls are TRBV19 and TRBJ1-5, with 7 bases identical to TRBD1. From germline, CDR1 is LNHDA and CDR2 SQIVND (reference sequence). The CDR3 contains 16 residues. V gave up 2 bases and J gave up 2 bases; unmatched junction bases: 6. The CDR3 protein is CASSIIRGLGNQPQHF. As DNA, the CDR3 is TGTGCCAGTAGTATAATAAGGGGGCTAGGCAATCAGCCCCAGCATTTT.

This clonotype was seen a handful of times. The gene calls are TRBV25-1 and TRBJ2-3; tentative D call: TRBD2 (5 bases). CDR3 length equals 15 residues. The V and J ends lost 6 bases and 4 bases respectively, with 17 bases between them. Germline CDR1 MGHDK, CDR2 SYGVNS. The CDR3 spells CASSPETTFSDTQYF. CDR3 DNA: TGTGCCAGCAGCCCTGAGACTACGTTTTCAGATACGCAGTATTTT.

The rearrangement uses TRBV9 and TRBJ2-4, with TRBD1 as a possible D gene (5 bases). Germline V gene lookup returns CDR1 SGDLS and CDR2 YYNGEE. CDR3 length: 16 amino acids. V lost 0 bases and J 3 bases, leaving 13 bases between the germline ends. In DNA, the CDR3 is TGTGCCAGCAGCGTAGATCAGGGTATGGTCAAAAACATTCAGTACTTC. Protein: CASSVDQGMVKNIQYF.

This clonotype was seen many times. V usage is TRBV11-2 and J usage is TRBJ1-1; 7 bases agree with TRBD1. Germline CDR1 and CDR2: SGHAT and FQNNGV. This CDR3 has 14 amino acids. The trim removed 6 bases at V and 3 bases at J, leaving 7 bases unmatched. The CDR3 bases are TGTGCCAGCAGAGTGGCAGGGGGTGACACTGAAGCTTTCTTT. It encodes CASRVAGGDTEAFF.

This clonotype was detected many times. This chain uses TRBV15 with TRBJ2-1; D call uncertain. Deletions cut 1 base from V and 0 bases from J, with 10 bases between. The CDR3 is made up of 16 amino acids. The V gene's germline CDR1 is LNHNV and CDR2 YYDKDF (reference sequence). The chain's CDR3 is CATSRGPASSYNEQFF. The CDR3 bases are TGTGCCACCAGCAGAGGTCCAGCGAGCTCCTACAATGAGCAGTTCTTC.

This clonotype was observed many times. This chain connects TRBV5-6 to TRBJ2-7; D may be TRBD1 (6 bases). The V gene lost 1 base and the J gene lost 2 bases, with 10 bases spanning the gap. The germline gives CDR1 SGHDT, CDR2 YYEEEE. This CDR3 region has 14 residues. The CDR3 loop reads CASSLRGNPYEQYF. The CDR3 DNA sequence: TGTGCCAGCAGCTTGAGGGGGAACCCCTACGAGCAGTACTTC.

The chain has TRBV24-1 and TRBJ2-1, with TRBD2 identical over 11 bases. CDR1 and CDR2 (germline): KGHDR, SFDVKD. The CDR3 runs 16 residues. Trimming cost V 4 bases and J 8 bases; bases outside gene matches: 9. CDR3 DNA: TGTGCCACCAGTGACCGAGGCGGACTAGCGGGTTATGAGCAGTTCTTC. Its translation is CATSDRGGLAGYEQFF.

This clonotype was recorded a few times. The rearrangement joins TRBV18 to TRBJ2-7; D remains unclear. The CDR3 length is 13 residues. Germline-derived CDR1 and CDR2 are KGHSH and LQKENI. V lost 3 bases to trimming and J lost 6 bases, with 12 bases between them. CDR3: CASSPSKGSEQYF. The CDR3 DNA sequence: TGTGCCAGCTCACCGTCGAAGGGTAGCGAGCAGTACTTC.

Ten or more counts support this clonotype. CDR3 sequence (DNA): TGCGCCAGCAGCTTGGTTTGGGACGGGGTCCTCTCCTACGAGCAGTACTTC. The encoded protein is CASSLVWDGVLSYEQYF. This chain links TRBV5-1 with TRBJ2-7, with D perhaps matching TRBD1 or TRBD2 (5 bases each). The V and J ends lost 0 bases and 0 bases respectively, with 16 bases between them. Germline loops: CDR1 SGHRS, CDR2 YFSETQ. This CDR3 has 17 residues. Looking up the rest from reference TRBV5-1 and TRBJ2-7 gives the full variable domain: KAGVTQTPRYLIKTRGQQVTLSCSPISGHRSVSWYQQTPGQGLQFLFEYFSETQRNKGNFPGRFSGRQFSNSRSEMNVSTLELGDSALYLCASSLVWDGVLSYEQYFGPGTRLTVT.

With regard to this clonotype: A much more abundant neighbour one base away suggests this may be a read error. The chain recombines TRBV6-1 with TRBJ2-5, with 9 nucleotides matching TRBD2. This CDR3 is built from 15 residues. Germline values: CDR1 MNHNS, CDR2 SASEGT. This CDR3 is CASSNGREGRLTHYF. CDR3 DNA: TGTGCCAGCAGTAACGGGCGGGAGGGCCGGTTAACCCACTACTTC.

This clonotype was counted at least ten times. The J gene is TRBJ2-7, the V gene TRBV16; D possibly corresponds to TRBD2 (7 bases). V dropped 1 base and J dropped 5 bases, with 15 bases sitting between them. Germline CDR1 is KGHSY and CDR2 is FQNENV. The CDR3 extends over 15 amino acids. The CDR3 coding sequence is TGTGCCAGCAGCCAATTAGACGGGGGGCTGGACGAGCAGTACTTC. Its translation: CASSQLDGGLDEQYF.

This clonotype showed up many times. V usage is TRBV7-8 and J usage is TRBJ2-7; TRBD2 agrees at 8 bases. V gave up 7 bases and J gave up 3 bases; unmatched junction bases: 17. Germline CDR1 is SGHVS and CDR2 is FQNEAQ. The CDR3 runs 17 residues. The CDR3 DNA sequence: TGTGCCAGCACCTCCTCCCACGCGGAGCGGGGGAACTACGAGCAGTACTTC. It yields the protein CASTSSHAERGNYEQYF.

This clonotype was detected ten times or more. J is TRBJ1-1 and V is TRBV6-5, with D tentatively TRBD1 (5 bases). The V and J ends lost 0 bases and 9 bases respectively, with 20 bases between them. This CDR3 comprises 16 residues. The V gene's germline CDR1 is MNHEY and CDR2 SVGAGI. The CDR3 is CASSYSWGGRGRKAFF. CDR3 sequence (DNA): TGTGCCAGCAGTTACTCCTGGGGCGGAAGGGGACGTAAAGCTTTCTTT.

The gene calls are TRBV10-1 and TRBJ2-7; 8 nucleotides agree with TRBD2. Unmatched junction bases numbered 11, after V lost 10 bases and J lost 3 bases. Germline V CDR1 and CDR2: WNHNN, SYGVQD (reference sequence). The CDR3 is made up of 14 amino acids. The CDR3 region is CATLTGTRDYEQYF. As DNA, the CDR3 is TGCGCCACTCTTACCGGGACTAGGGACTACGAGCAGTACTTC.

This clonotype was seen only a few times. The chain employs TRBV30 and TRBJ2-6, with D perhaps given as TRBD1 or TRBD2 (5 bases each). Germline values: CDR1 GTSNPN, CDR2 SVGIG (reference sequence). The V gene lost 5 bases and the J gene lost 4 bases, with 12 bases spanning the gap. The CDR3 is 14 amino acids. The CDR3 DNA follows: TGTGCCTGGTCGGACGGGGCGGGGGCCAACGTCCTGACTTTC. This sequence encodes CAWSDGAGANVLTF.

This clonotype was seen repeatedly, ten times or more. The J gene is TRBJ1-3, the V gene TRBV27, with D perhaps matching TRBD1 (6 bases). Trimming removed 4 bases at V and 0 bases at J, with 19 bases between. The CDR3 is 18 residues long. Per the germline V gene, CDR1 is MNHEY and CDR2 is SMNVEV (reference sequence). The CDR3 spells CASSSLSTGLSSGNTIYF. In DNA, the CDR3 is TGTGCCAGCAGTTCCCTTTCGACAGGACTCTCCTCTGGAAACACCATATATTTT.

This clonotype has ten or more counts. V usage is TRBV27 and J usage is TRBJ2-3, with D tentatively TRBD2 (5 bases). Germline CDR1 is MNHEY and CDR2 is SMNVEV (reference sequence). This CDR3 has 14 residues. Trimming cost V 5 bases and J 7 bases, with 16 bases left between them. CDR3 in DNA: TGTGCCAGCAGTGGGGAGTACCCCGTAAATACGCAGTATTTT. Amino acids: CASSGEYPVNTQYF.

At least ten counts were recorded for this clonotype. V and J are TRBV7-2 and TRBJ2-1; D may be TRBD2 (7 bases). The germline gives CDR1 SGHTA, CDR2 FQGNSA. Trimming stripped 5 bases from V and 2 bases from J, with 16 bases between. This CDR3 comprises 16 residues. CDR3 nucleotide sequence: TGTGCCAGCAGCCCCTATCGGGGGGCGGCCTACAATGAGCAGTTCTTC. It yields the protein CASSPYRGAAYNEQFF.

This clonotype was found many times. V and J are TRBV12-3 or TRBV12-4 and TRBJ1-2, with 9 positions matching TRBD1. The length of the CDR3 is 14 residues. J lost 8 bases, V lost 5 bases, and 9 bases had no gene match. CDR3 in amino acids: CASSKGTGPIGYTF. CDR3 DNA sequence: TGTGCCAGCAGTAAGGGGACAGGGCCGATAGGCTACACCTTC.

With respect to this clonotype: This may be a read error: a much more frequent sequence differs by one nucleotide. This chain links TRBV29-1 with TRBJ2-1, with TRBD2 matching 7 bases. Losses at the gene ends were 6 bases for V and 8 bases for J; bases not matched to a gene: 13. The CDR3 runs to 14 residues. Germline V gene sequence: CDR1 SQVTM, CDR2 ANQGSEA. The CDR3 protein is CSVSNGRIVYEQFF. The DNA for the CDR3 is TGCAGCGTGTCTAACGGGAGGATAGTTTATGAGCAGTTCTTC.

Ten or more counts support this clonotype. The genes are TRBV20-1 and TRBJ1-2; a possible D gene is TRBD1 (5 bases). Germline V gene sequence: CDR1 DFQATT, CDR2 SNEGSKA (reference sequence). Trimming took off 6 bases at V and 8 bases at J, with 16 bases between the two ends. The CDR3 is 12 amino acids. The CDR3 DNA sequence: TGCAGTGCAAGGAGAGGGGAGGGAGGCTACACCTTC. Translated, it gives CSARRGEGGYTF.

This clonotype was seen many times. CDR3 sequence (DNA): TGTGCCAGCAGTCCTCGCGGGACAGGGAACACCGGGGAGCTGTTTTTT. Protein product: CASSPRGTGNTGELFF. This chain links TRBV28 with TRBJ2-2; 8 bases agree with TRBD1. Germline V lookup: CDR1 MDHEN, CDR2 SYDVKM. The CDR3 is made up of 16 amino acids. V lost 5 bases, J lost 1 base, and 6 bases stayed unmatched.

This clonotype has a handful of counts. The chain links TRBV19 to TRBJ1-1; no firm D call. There are 12 residues in the CDR3. The V end lost 4 bases, the J end lost 10 bases, and 13 bases lay between the germline ends. In germline, CDR1 is LNHDA, CDR2 SQIVND (reference sequence). The CDR3: CASSTADGGAFF. The CDR3 bases are TGTGCCAGTAGTACGGCCGACGGAGGAGCTTTCTTT.

This clonotype was counted ten times or more. The chain is built from TRBV2 and TRBJ1-1; no reliable D call. Germline V gives CDR1 SNHLY, CDR2 FYNNEI. Trimming removed 6 bases at V and 7 bases at J, with 12 bases between. The length of the CDR3 is 12 residues. The CDR3 DNA reads TGTGCCAGCAGCGAGGAAGGGAGTGAAGCTTTCTTT. It yields the protein CASSEEGSEAFF.